What follows describes a single T cell receptor beta chain. Other autoimmune diseases, uncontrolled infections, pregnancy and lactation each led to patient exclusion. The data were taken from a study of Graves' ophthalmopathy and Graves' hyperthyroidism. With 8 bases removed from V and 8 bases from J, the gap between germline ends came to 12 bases. There are 11 residues in the CDR3. The germline CDR1 and CDR2 sequences are MDHEN and SYDVKM. TCR beta CDR3 regions were amplified from RNA transcripts. After a first-round RT-PCR with HTBI primers, a second-round multiplex PCR was run. TCRdb reprocessed the multiplex PCR reads via MiXCR and lists one record per CDR3 protein. This sample has about 1.2 million distinct CDR3 sequences, with less than 45% found just once.

The V and J genes are TRBV28 and TRBJ1-2, with D perhaps TRBD1 (6 bases). This clonotype originated in an adult man with Graves' hyperthyroidism. The sample was peripheral blood or thyroid tissue (not recorded which). The CDR3 DNA sequence: TGTGCCAGCCACGCAGGGGCCGGCTACACCTTC. This sequence encodes CASHAGAGYTF.